This is a list of T cell receptor beta chains from one sample in a study of blood T cell repertoires in COVID-19. Clones were sequenced by immunoSEQ multiplex PCR, and TCRdb holds only the in-frame ones, with some missing. The repertoire consists of roughly 71,000 clones, with 83% occurring once and the leading ten covering roughly 18%. Input material: peripheral blood. The origin of the receptors is a woman older than 75 with acute or convalescent COVID-19. CDR3s include the opening cysteine and the closing phenylalanine or tryptophan. D genes are given only for firm matches. Size is stated for part of the rows, as once, few or many counts, or as a class when the clone is expanded.

CDR3 length	V gene	J gene	D gene	clone size	CDR3 protein	CDR3 DNA
13	TRBV2	TRBJ2-7	TRBD2	.	CASRGGTSVEQYF	TGTGCCAGCAGGGGGGGGACTAGCGTCGAGCAGTACTTC
13	TRBV3-1/TRBV3-2	TRBJ1-1	.	.	CASRRVGNTEAFF	TGTGCCAGCAGGAGGGTGGGGAACACTGAAGCTTTCTTT
16	TRBV6-6	TRBJ2-7	TRBD1	.	CASSLTGTGPPGEQYF	TGTGCCAGCAGTTTAACCGGGACAGGTCCTCCGGGGGAGCAGTACTTC
14	TRBV6-5	TRBJ2-1	TRBD2	.	CASAGGSSYNEQFF	TGTGCCAGCGCGGGGGGGAGCTCCTACAATGAGCAGTTCTTC
14	TRBV7-9	TRBJ2-5	TRBD1	.	CASSQQQGGETQYF	TGTGCCAGCAGCCAACAACAGGGGGGAGAGACCCAGTACTTC
14	TRBV15	TRBJ1-1	.	.	CATSENRENTEAFF	TGTGCCACCAGCGAGAACAGAGAGAACACTGAAGCTTTCTTT
12	TRBV3-1/TRBV3-2	TRBJ2-7	.	once	CASSQPGRAQYF	TGTGCCAGCAGCCAACCGGGAAGGGCGCAGTACTTC
16	TRBV19	TRBJ1-2	.	few	CASSIVPGGRGYGYTF	TGTGCCAGTAGTATAGTCCCTGGAGGCAGGGGCTATGGCTACACCTTC
16	TRBV30	TRBJ1-1	.	.	CAWSPRVAGSGTEAFF	TGTGCCTGGTCTCCGCGGGTTGCGGGAAGTGGCACTGAAGCTTTCTTT
18	TRBV14	TRBJ2-2	TRBD2	once	CASSQVLAGVTNTGELFF	TGTGCCAGCAGCCAAGTGCTAGCGGGGGTTACAAACACCGGGGAGCTGTTTTTT
15	TRBV5-4	TRBJ1-2	TRBD1	few	CASSFNRGQNYGYTF	TGTGCCAGCAGCTTCAACAGGGGGCAGAACTATGGCTACACCTTC
14	TRBV24-1	TRBJ2-7	TRBD1	.	CATSDPDRGYEQYF	TGTGCCACCAGTGACCCGGACAGGGGCTACGAGCAGTACTTC
13	TRBV10-3	TRBJ2-7	TRBD1	many	CAIRGQGEHEQYF	TGTGCCATTAGAGGACAGGGGGAACACGAGCAGTACTTC
16	TRBV7-9	TRBJ1-3	.	.	CASSTHRANSGNTIYF	TGTGCCAGCAGCACCCACAGGGCGAACTCTGGAAACACCATATATTTT
14	TRBV19	TRBJ2-7	TRBD1	.	CASRRPGQGYEQYF	TGTGCCAGTAGGCGTCCCGGACAGGGCTACGAGCAGTACTTC
15	TRBV6-5	TRBJ1-2	TRBD1	.	CASSYSGQGFYGYTF	TGTGCCAGCAGTTACTCGGGACAGGGGTTCTATGGCTACACCTTC
13	TRBV28	TRBJ1-2	TRBD1	.	CASRHSGGEGYTF	TGTGCCAGCAGGCATTCAGGGGGTGAAGGCTACACCTTC
13	TRBV7-2	TRBJ2-5	.	.	CASSLRVRETQYF	TGTGCCAGCAGCTTGAGGGTGAGGGAGACCCAGTACTTC
15	TRBV3-1/TRBV3-2	TRBJ2-3	.	.	CASSLRQSSTDTQYF	TGTGCCAGCAGCCTCCGCCAGTCTAGCACAGATACGCAGTATTTT
14	TRBV10-3	TRBJ1-1	TRBD1	once	CAISRDREVAEAFF	TGTGCCATCAGCCGGGACAGGGAGGTGGCTGAAGCTTTCTTT
16	TRBV10-3	TRBJ2-5	TRBD2	.	CAISESPLAGQETQYF	TGTGCCATCAGTGAGTCGCCACTAGCGGGGCAAGAGACCCAGTACTTC
15	TRBV14	TRBJ2-5	TRBD1	.	CASSPIGTGQETQYF	TGTGCCAGCAGCCCGATCGGGACAGGGCAAGAGACCCAGTACTTC
13	TRBV13	TRBJ2-7	.	.	CASSPWGGYEQYF	TGTGCCAGCAGCCCTTGGGGAGGTTACGAGCAGTACTTC
17	TRBV9	TRBJ2-3	TRBD2	.	CASSTTPTSGLVDTQYF	TGTGCCAGCAGCACTACCCCGACTAGCGGGTTGGTAGATACGCAGTATTTT
14	TRBV27	TRBJ2-7	.	.	CASSTSRSTYEQYF	TGTGCCAGCAGCACGTCGCGTTCTACCTACGAGCAGTACTTC
12	TRBV5-6	TRBJ2-7	.	.	CASSLNTRVQYF	TGTGCCAGCAGCTTGAATACCAGGGTGCAGTACTTC
19	TRBV5-5	TRBJ2-3	.	once	CASSWGTFTRSRGTDTQYF	TGTGCCAGCAGCTGGGGGACTTTCACGAGGTCAAGGGGCACAGATACGCAGTATTTT
14	TRBV19	TRBJ1-1	TRBD1	.	CASSITGVGGEAFF	TGTGCCAGTAGTATTACAGGGGTGGGAGGTGAAGCTTTCTTT
16	TRBV5-4	TRBJ2-1	TRBD2	.	CASSPILAGGNNEQFF	TGTGCCAGCAGCCCAATACTAGCGGGAGGAAACAATGAGCAGTTCTTC
15	TRBV5-1	TRBJ1-1	.	.	CASSAPPTGRTEAFF	TGCGCCAGCAGCGCCCCACCGACAGGACGCACTGAAGCTTTCTTT
15	TRBV3-1/TRBV3-2	TRBJ2-1	TRBD2	once	CASGGRLAGGNEQFF	TGTGCCAGCGGGGGGAGACTAGCGGGAGGCAATGAGCAGTTCTTC
14	TRBV6-5	TRBJ1-3	TRBD1	few	CASKAGTAGNTIYF	TGTGCCAGCAAAGCCGGGACAGCTGGAAACACCATATATTTT
15	TRBV27	TRBJ2-7	TRBD2	.	CASRGASGGRNEQYF	TGTGCCAGCAGGGGGGCTAGCGGGGGAAGAAACGAGCAGTACTTC
14	TRBV5-1	TRBJ1-1	.	.	CASSLGQMNTEAFF	TGCGCCAGCAGCTTAGGACAGATGAACACTGAAGCTTTCTTT
15	TRBV5-1	TRBJ1-2	TRBD1	many	CASSLVGTGWYGYTF	TGCGCCAGCAGCTTGGTCGGGACAGGGTGGTATGGCTACACCTTC
14	TRBV7-2	TRBJ2-5	.	.	CASSLVPSEETQYF	TGTGCCAGCAGCTTAGTCCCGTCGGAAGAGACCCAGTACTTC
16	TRBV15	TRBJ2-1	TRBD2	.	CATRRSSGGSYNEQFF	TGTGCCACCAGACGATCTAGCGGGGGGTCTTACAATGAGCAGTTCTTC
13	TRBV2	TRBJ1-2	.	.	CASSEGGSYGYTF	TGTGCCAGCAGTGAGGGAGGCAGCTATGGCTACACCTTC
16	TRBV10-1	TRBJ2-5	TRBD2	.	CASSEKAGGLSETQYF	TGCGCCAGCAGTGAGAAAGCGGGAGGGCTCTCGGAGACCCAGTACTTC
19	TRBV11-3	TRBJ2-2	.	.	CASSLDVQGVYPNTGELFF	TGTGCCAGCAGCTTAGATGTACAGGGAGTCTACCCGAACACCGGGGAGCTGTTTTTT
14	TRBV5-8	TRBJ2-7	.	few	CASSLVDSRYEQYF	TGTGCCAGCAGCTTAGTGGACAGTAGGTACGAGCAGTACTTC
14	TRBV7-2	TRBJ1-4	.	.	CASSLNRGGEKLFF	TGTGCCAGCAGCTTAAACCGTGGAGGTGAAAAACTGTTTTTT
19	TRBV13	TRBJ2-3	TRBD2	.	CASSARGTSGYSSADTQYF	TGTGCCAGCAGCGCAAGGGGGACTAGCGGGTACTCCAGCGCAGATACGCAGTATTTT
14	TRBV6-6	TRBJ1-4	TRBD1	.	CASRVGTGNEKLFF	TGTGCCAGCAGGGTAGGGACAGGGAATGAAAAACTGTTTTTT